The clone carrying this T cell receptor beta chain was counted only a few times. Antigen: not known. One entry per CDR3 protein results from TCRdb running MiXCR on the 5' RACE reads. The repertoire holds about 52,000 distinct CDR3 sequences, 6% to 8.5% seen once, with around 36% in the top ten. This sample is part of a study of spatial heterogeneity in lung cancer. General study points: Relative to follow-up, resection was when ubiquitous expanded tumor TCRs appeared more in blood.

This CDR3 region has 16 residues. Time point given: blood at routine non-recurrence follow-up after resection. Unsorted tumor, nontumor lung tissue or cryopreserved PBMC supplied the whole RNA. The specimen was PBMCs, collected at follow-up. The V and J genes are TRBV21-1 and TRBJ2-7; whether TRBD1, the table's D call, matches the DNA was not checked. TRBV21-1 is classified as a pseudogene. This receptor was identified in a female donor with early-stage non-small cell lung cancer. CDR3 coding DNA: TGTGCCAGCAGCAAAGGGCCCGGGACAGATTCCTACGAGCAGTACTTC. This codes for CASSKGPGTDSYEQYF.